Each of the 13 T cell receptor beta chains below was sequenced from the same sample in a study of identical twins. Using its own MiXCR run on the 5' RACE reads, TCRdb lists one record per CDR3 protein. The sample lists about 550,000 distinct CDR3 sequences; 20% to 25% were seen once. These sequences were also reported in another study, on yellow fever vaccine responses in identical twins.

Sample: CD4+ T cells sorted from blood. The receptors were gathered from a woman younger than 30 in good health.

In DNA, the CDR3 is TGCAGCGCCCGGACTAGCGGGAGAGACACAGATACGCAGTATTTT. This gives the protein CSARTSGRDTDTQYF. The chain couples TRBV29-1 to TRBJ2-3, with 13 bases fitting TRBD2. CDR1 and CDR2 (germline): SQVTM, ANQGSEA. The J segment lost 2 bases and the V segment lost 7 bases, leaving 6 bases of the junction unmatched. This CDR3 is built from 15 residues.

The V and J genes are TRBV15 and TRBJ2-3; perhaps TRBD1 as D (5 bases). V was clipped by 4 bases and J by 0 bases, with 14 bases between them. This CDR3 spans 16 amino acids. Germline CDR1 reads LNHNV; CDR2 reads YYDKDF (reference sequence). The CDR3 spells CATSKDTPFSTDTQYF. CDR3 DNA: TGTGCCACCAGCAAGGACACCCCTTTTAGCACAGATACGCAGTATTTT.

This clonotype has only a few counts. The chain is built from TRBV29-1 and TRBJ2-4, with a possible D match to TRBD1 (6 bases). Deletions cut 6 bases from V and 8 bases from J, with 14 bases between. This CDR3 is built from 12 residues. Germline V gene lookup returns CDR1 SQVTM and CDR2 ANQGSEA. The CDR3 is CSVELQGDIQYF. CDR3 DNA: TGCAGCGTCGAACTACAGGGAGACATTCAGTACTTC.

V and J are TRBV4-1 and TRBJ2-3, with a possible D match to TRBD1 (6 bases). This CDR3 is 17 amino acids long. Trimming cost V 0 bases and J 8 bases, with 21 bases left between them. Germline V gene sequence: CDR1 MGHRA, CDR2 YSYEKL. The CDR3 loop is CASSQDRDTPHRSTQYF. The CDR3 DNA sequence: TGCGCCAGCAGCCAAGATAGGGACACCCCGCACAGGAGTACGCAGTATTTT.

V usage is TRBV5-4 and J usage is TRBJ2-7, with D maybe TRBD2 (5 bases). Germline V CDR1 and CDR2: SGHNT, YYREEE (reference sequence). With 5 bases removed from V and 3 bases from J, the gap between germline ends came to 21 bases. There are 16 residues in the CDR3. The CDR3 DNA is TGTGCCAGCAGTAAACGGACCGGAACGGGGATCTACGAGCAGTACTTC. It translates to CASSKRTGTGIYEQYF.

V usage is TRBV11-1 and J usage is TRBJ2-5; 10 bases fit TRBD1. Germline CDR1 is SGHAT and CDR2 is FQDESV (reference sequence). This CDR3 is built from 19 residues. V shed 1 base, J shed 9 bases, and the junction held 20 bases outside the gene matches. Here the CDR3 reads CASSLVGRTGGIPLGSQYF. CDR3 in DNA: TGTGCCAGCAGCTTAGTTGGACGGACAGGGGGGATACCCTTGGGGTCCCAGTACTTC. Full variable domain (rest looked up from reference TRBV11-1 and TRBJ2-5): EAEVAQSPRYKITEKSQAVAFWCDPISGHATLYWYRQILGQGPELLVQFQDESVVDDSQLPKDRFSAERLKGVDSTLKIQPAELGDSAMYLCASSLVGRTGGIPLGSQYFGPGTRLLVL.

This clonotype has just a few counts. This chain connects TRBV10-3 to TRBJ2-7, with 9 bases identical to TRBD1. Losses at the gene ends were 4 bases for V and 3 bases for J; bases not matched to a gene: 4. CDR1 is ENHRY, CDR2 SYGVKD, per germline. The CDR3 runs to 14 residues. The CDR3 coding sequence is TGTGCCATCAGTGTTGGGACAGGGATCTACGAGCAGTACTTC. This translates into CAISVGTGIYEQYF.

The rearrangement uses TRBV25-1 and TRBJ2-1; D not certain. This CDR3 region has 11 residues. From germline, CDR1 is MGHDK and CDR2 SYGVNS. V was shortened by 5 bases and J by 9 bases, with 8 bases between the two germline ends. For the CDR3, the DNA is TGTGCCAGCAGTTCCCGGACTGAGCAGTTCTTC. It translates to CASSSRTEQFF.

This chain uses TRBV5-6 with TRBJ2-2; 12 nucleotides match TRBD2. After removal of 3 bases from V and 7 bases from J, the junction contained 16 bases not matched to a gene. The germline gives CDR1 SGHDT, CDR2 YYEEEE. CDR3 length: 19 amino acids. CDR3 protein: CASSSLPGLAGKVFGELFF. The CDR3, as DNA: TGTGCCAGCAGCTCTCTCCCCGGACTAGCGGGAAAAGTCTTCGGGGAGCTGTTTTTT.

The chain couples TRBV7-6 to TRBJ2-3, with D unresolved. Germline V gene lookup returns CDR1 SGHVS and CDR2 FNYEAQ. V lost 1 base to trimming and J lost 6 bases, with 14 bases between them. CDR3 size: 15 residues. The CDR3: CASSLGVKGLDTQYF. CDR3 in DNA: TGTGCCAGCAGCTTAGGGGTGAAAGGGCTGGATACGCAGTATTTT.

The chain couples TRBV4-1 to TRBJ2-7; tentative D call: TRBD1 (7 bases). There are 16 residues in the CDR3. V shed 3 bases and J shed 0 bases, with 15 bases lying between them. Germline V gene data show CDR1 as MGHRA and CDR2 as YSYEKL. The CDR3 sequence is CASSHNPRGVSYEQYF. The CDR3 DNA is TGCGCCAGCAGCCATAACCCCAGGGGGGTCTCCTACGAGCAGTACTTC.

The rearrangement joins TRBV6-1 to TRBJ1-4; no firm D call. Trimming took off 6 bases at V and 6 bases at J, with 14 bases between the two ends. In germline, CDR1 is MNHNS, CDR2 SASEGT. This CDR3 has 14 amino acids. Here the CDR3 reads CASSQGGVDEKLFF. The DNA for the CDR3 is TGTGCCAGCAGCCAAGGCGGGGTCGATGAAAAACTGTTTTTT.

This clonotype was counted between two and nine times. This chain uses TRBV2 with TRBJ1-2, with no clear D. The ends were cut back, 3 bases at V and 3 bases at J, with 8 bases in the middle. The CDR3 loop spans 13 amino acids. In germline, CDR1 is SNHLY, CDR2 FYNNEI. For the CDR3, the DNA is TGTGCCAGCAGTGAGAACAAACACTATGGCTACACCTTC. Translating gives CASSENKHYGYTF.